The 2 T cell receptor beta chains below were found in one sample sequenced in a study of blood T cell repertoires in COVID-19. Data came from immunoSEQ multiplex PCR; TCRdb stores just in-frame clones and leaves some out. The sample shows 25,000 to 35,000 clones, roughly 87% of them seen only once. The specimen sequenced was peripheral blood. These receptors were taken from a man between 60 and 75 years old with active COVID-19.

The rearrangement uses TRBV7-9 and TRBJ2-2, with TRBD2 identical over 13 bases. Germline V lookup: CDR1 SEHNR, CDR2 FQNEAQ (reference sequence). CDR3 size: 17 residues. The trim removed 5 bases at V and 0 bases at J, leaving 3 bases unmatched. CDR3 loop: CASSLGLAGANTGELFF. For the CDR3, the DNA is TGTGCCAGCAGCCTAGGACTAGCGGGGGCGAACACCGGGGAGCTGTTTTTT.

The chain recombines TRBV19 with TRBJ2-1, with TRBD1 identical over 8 bases. Germline CDR1 and CDR2: LNHDA and SQIVND (reference sequence). V dropped 4 bases and J dropped 7; count of bases not matched to a gene: 9. The CDR3 runs 15 residues. As DNA, the CDR3 is TGTGCCAGTAGTAGGAATCAGGGGGCGGCTAATGAGCAGTTCTTC. Translation gives CASSRNQGAANEQFF. The whole variable domain, filled in from reference TRBV19 and TRBJ2-1, reads DGGITQSPKYLFRKEGQNVTLSCEQNLNHDAMYWYRQDPGQGLRLIYYSQIVNDFQKGDIAEGYSVSREKKESFPLTVTSAQKNPTAFYLCASSRNQGAANEQFFGPGTRLTVL.